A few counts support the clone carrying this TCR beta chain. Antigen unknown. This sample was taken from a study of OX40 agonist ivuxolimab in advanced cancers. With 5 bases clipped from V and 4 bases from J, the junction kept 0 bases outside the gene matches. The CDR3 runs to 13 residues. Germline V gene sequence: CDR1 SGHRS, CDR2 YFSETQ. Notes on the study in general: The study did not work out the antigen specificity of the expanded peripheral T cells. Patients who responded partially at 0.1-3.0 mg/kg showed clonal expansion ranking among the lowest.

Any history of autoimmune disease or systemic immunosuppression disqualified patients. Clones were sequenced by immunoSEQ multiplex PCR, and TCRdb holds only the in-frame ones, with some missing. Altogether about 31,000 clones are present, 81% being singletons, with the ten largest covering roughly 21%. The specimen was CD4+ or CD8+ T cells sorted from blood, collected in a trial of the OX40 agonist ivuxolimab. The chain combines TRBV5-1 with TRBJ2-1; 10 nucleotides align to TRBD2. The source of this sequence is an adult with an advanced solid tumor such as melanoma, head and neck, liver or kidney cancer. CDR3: CASSSGRYNEQFF. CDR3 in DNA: TGCGCCAGCAGTAGCGGGAGGTACAATGAGCAGTTCTTC.